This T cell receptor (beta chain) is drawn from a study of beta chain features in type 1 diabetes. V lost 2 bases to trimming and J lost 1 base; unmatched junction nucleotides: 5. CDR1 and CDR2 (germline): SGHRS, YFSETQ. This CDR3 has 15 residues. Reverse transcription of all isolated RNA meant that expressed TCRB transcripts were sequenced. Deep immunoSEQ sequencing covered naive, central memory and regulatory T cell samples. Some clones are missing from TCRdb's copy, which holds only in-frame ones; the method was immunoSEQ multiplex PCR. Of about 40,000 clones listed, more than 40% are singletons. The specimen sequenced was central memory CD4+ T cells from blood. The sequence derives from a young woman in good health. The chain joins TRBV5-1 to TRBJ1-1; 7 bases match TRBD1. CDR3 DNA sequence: TGCGCCAGCAGCTTTGGGGGACAGACGAACACTGAAGCTTTCTTT. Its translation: CASSFGGQTNTEAFF.